A selection of T cell receptor beta chains follows, all from one sample in a study of T cell responses to AZD1222 COVID-19 vaccine. The data were produced by immunoSEQ multiplex PCR, yet TCRdb's version contains in-frame clones alone and is incomplete. This sample yields about 200,000 clones, of which around nine tenths are seen a single time; 3.6% belongs to the top ten. The specimen comprised peripheral blood, sampled 28 days after the second dose of the MenACWY control vaccine. All receptors come from an adult who received the MenACWY meningococcal vaccine as a control. The CDR3 runs from the conserved cysteine through the conserved F or W. A D gene is named only where the DNA matches it firmly. Size values are once, few and many counts, or a class for expanded clones, and some rows have none.

clone_size | d_call | j_call | v_call | cdr3_aa | cdr3_nt
. | . | TRBJ1-1 | TRBV10-3 | CATTGNTEAFF | TGTGCCACCACAGGAAACACTGAAGCTTTCTTT
. | . | TRBJ2-7 | TRBV19 | CASSSPGLHYEQYF | TGTGCCAGTAGTAGCCCCGGGCTTCACTACGAGCAGTACTTC
. | TRBD1 | TRBJ1-4 | TRBV19 | CASSTLTGQGPEKLFF | TGTGCCAGTAGTACCTTGACCGGACAGGGCCCGGAAAAACTGTTTTTT
once | . | TRBJ1-2 | TRBV7-2 | CASSLDPGDYGYTF | TGTGCCAGCAGCTTAGACCCGGGCGACTATGGCTACACCTTC
. | TRBD2 | TRBJ2-7 | TRBV4-2 | CASSQALRGGISGKNRNEQYF | TGTGCCAGCAGCCAAGCCCTCCGGGGGGGAATTAGCGGGAAGAATCGTAACGAGCAGTACTTC
. | . | TRBJ1-2 | TRBV29-1 | CSARTQGIYGYTF | TGCAGCGCCAGAACTCAGGGGATCTATGGCTACACCTTC
. | . | TRBJ2-2 | TRBV30 | CAWSGGPPGELFF | TGTGCCTGGAGTGGAGGCCCCCCCGGGGAGCTGTTTTTT
. | TRBD2 | TRBJ2-1 | TRBV19 | CASSTSGSLYNEQFF | TGTGCCAGTAGTACCAGCGGGAGCCTTTACAATGAGCAGTTCTTC
. | . | TRBJ2-5 | TRBV11-1 | CASSRGGGETQYF | TGTGCCAGCAGTCGAGGAGGGGGAGAGACCCAGTACTTC
. | . | TRBJ1-4 | TRBV19 | CASNSGANEKLFF | TGTGCCAGTAATTCAGGGGCTAATGAAAAACTGTTTTTT
once | . | TRBJ1-5 | TRBV7-9 | CASSSARVGYNQPQHF | TGTGCCAGCAGTTCCGCCCGGGTGGGATACAATCAGCCCCAGCATTTT
. | . | TRBJ1-5 | TRBV28 | CASSFAGGGFNQPQHF | TGTGCCAGCAGTTTTGCCGGGGGCGGTTTCAATCAGCCCCAGCATTTT
few | . | TRBJ2-7 | TRBV5-4 | CASSPGYSSYEQYF | TGTGCCAGCAGCCCGGGGTATAGCTCCTACGAGCAGTACTTC
. | . | TRBJ1-2 | TRBV11-2 | CASSDRGYYGYTF | TGTGCCAGCAGCGATCGCGGGTACTATGGCTACACCTTC
. | TRBD1 | TRBJ1-6 | TRBV6-2/TRBV6-3 | CASSYIGTGGNSPLHF | TGTGCCAGCAGTTACATTGGGACAGGAGGGAATTCACCCCTCCACTTT
. | TRBD1 | TRBJ1-3 | TRBV6-1 | CASSEIGGISGNTIYF | TGTGCCAGCAGTGAAATAGGGGGCATCTCTGGAAACACCATATATTTT
. | . | TRBJ2-5 | TRBV24-1 | CATSPRAGETQYF | TGTGCCACCAGCCCCAGGGCAGGAGAGACCCAGTACTTC
. | . | TRBJ2-3 | TRBV9 | CASSVEAGISTDTQYF | TGTGCCAGCAGCGTAGAGGCAGGGATCAGCACAGATACGCAGTATTTT
. | TRBD2 | TRBJ2-7 | TRBV10-1 | CASSERLAGGYEQYF | TGCGCCAGCAGTGAAAGACTAGCGGGGGGCTACGAGCAGTACTTC
. | . | TRBJ2-1 | TRBV7-3 | CASSLGGGNQFF | TGTGCCAGCAGCTTGGGCGGCGGGAACCAGTTCTTC
. | . | TRBJ2-2 | TRBV7-9 | CASSGRQGIAGHTGELFF | TGTGCCAGCAGCGGACGACAGGGAATAGCGGGGCACACCGGGGAGCTGTTTTTT
. | TRBD2 | TRBJ2-2 | TRBV10-3 | CAIRRLAGGRTGELFF | TGTGCCATCAGGAGACTAGCGGGAGGGCGGACCGGGGAGCTGTTTTTT
. | . | TRBJ1-5 | TRBV10-3 | CAISESINQPQHF | TGTGCCATCAGTGAGTCGATCAATCAGCCCCAGCATTTT
. | TRBD1 | TRBJ1-3 | TRBV10-3 | CAIRTGVGNTIYF | TGTGCCATCAGGACAGGGGTGGGAAACACCATATATTTT
. | . | TRBJ2-1 | TRBV11-2 | CASSVRRNEQFF | TGTGCCAGCAGCGTACGTAGGAATGAGCAGTTCTTC
. | . | TRBJ2-5 | TRBV25-1 | CASSESGAQETQYF | TGTGCCAGCAGTGAATCCGGCGCACAAGAGACCCAGTACTTC
. | . | TRBJ2-1 | TRBV9 | CASSVQFDNEQFF | TGTGCCAGCAGCGTACAATTCGACAATGAGCAGTTCTTC
. | . | TRBJ2-7 | TRBV7-2 | CASSPLSPAGQYF | TGTGCCAGCAGCCCCCTGTCGCCGGCGGGGCAGTACTTC
. | TRBD1 | TRBJ1-1 | TRBV6-6 | CASSPTGQGNTEAFF | TGTGCCAGCAGCCCAACGGGACAGGGAAACACTGAAGCTTTCTTT
. | . | TRBJ1-4 | TRBV30 | CAWSGQPRGEKLFF | TGTGCCTGGAGTGGACAGCCCCGAGGGGAAAAACTGTTTTTT
. | . | TRBJ2-7 | TRBV7-2 | CASSLGAGSSYEQYF | TGTGCCAGCAGCTTAGGGGCGGGTAGCTCCTACGAGCAGTACTTC
. | . | TRBJ1-2 | TRBV15 | CATSRDRLPYGYTF | TGTGCCACCAGCAGAGACAGGCTCCCCTATGGCTACACCTTC
. | TRBD1 | TRBJ1-2 | TRBV2 | CASSGGQGNYGYTF | TGTGCCAGCAGTGGCGGACAGGGTAACTATGGCTACACCTTC
. | . | TRBJ1-3 | TRBV28 | CASSITGSGNTIYF | TGTGCCAGCTCTATTACGGGGTCTGGAAACACCATATATTTT
. | . | TRBJ2-3 | TRBV9 | CASSVGVLGTDTQYF | TGTGCCAGCAGCGTAGGAGTTCTGGGCACAGATACGCAGTATTTT
. | . | TRBJ1-1 | TRBV6-5 | CASTRTANTEAFF | TGTGCCAGCACTCGGACAGCGAACACTGAAGCTTTCTTT
. | . | TRBJ1-1 | TRBV6-2/TRBV6-3 | CASSPPSFYLTEAFF | TGTGCCAGCAGCCCCCCAAGTTTTTATTTGACTGAAGCTTTCTTT
. | TRBD2 | TRBJ2-2 | TRBV6-5 | CASRGSGRGTGELFF | TGTGCCAGCAGAGGAAGCGGGAGGGGAACCGGGGAGCTGTTTTTT
once | TRBD2 | TRBJ2-5 | TRBV27 | CASKLAGGGETQYF | TGTGCCAGCAAACTCGCGGGAGGGGGGGAGACCCAGTACTTC
. | . | TRBJ1-2 | TRBV14 | CASSQVQGGYGYTF | TGTGCCAGCAGCCAAGTTCAGGGAGGGTATGGCTACACCTTC
. | . | TRBJ2-7 | TRBV27 | CASSLGVGFGYEQYF | TGTGCCAGCAGTTTAGGTGTTGGTTTCGGGTACGAGCAGTACTTC
once | . | TRBJ1-1 | TRBV6-2/TRBV6-3 | CASSTAGGAFF | TGTGCCAGCAGTACGGCGGGGGGAGCTTTCTTT
. | . | TRBJ1-3 | TRBV18 | CASSPSGGVILTGNTIYF | TGTGCCAGCTCACCATCGGGAGGGGTAATACTAACTGGAAACACCATATATTTT
. | . | TRBJ2-1 | TRBV9 | CASSVDETRGNEQFF | TGTGCCAGCAGCGTAGACGAGACTAGGGGGAATGAGCAGTTCTTC
. | TRBD2 | TRBJ2-5 | TRBV5-1 | CASSLSGRREETQYF | TGCGCCAGCAGCTTGAGCGGGAGGAGAGAAGAGACCCAGTACTTC
. | . | TRBJ2-2 | TRBV5-1 | CASSLAGDLFNTGELFF | TGCGCCAGCAGCTTGGCGGGGGACTTATTCAACACCGGGGAGCTGTTTTTT
. | TRBD1 | TRBJ1-6 | TRBV6-6 | CASSPPGTGGSTSPLHF | TGTGCCAGCAGTCCGCCCGGGACAGGGGGTTCAACTTCACCCCTCCACTTT
. | . | TRBJ1-1 | TRBV19 | CASSMKRDTEAFF | TGTGCCAGTAGTATGAAACGGGACACTGAAGCTTTCTTT
. | TRBD2 | TRBJ2-3 | TRBV7-3 | CASSAKTSGSYTDTQYF | TGTGCCAGCAGCGCGAAGACTAGCGGGTCTTACACAGATACGCAGTATTTT
. | . | TRBJ1-2 | TRBV7-9 | CASSQVDADGYTF | TGTGCCAGCAGCCAGGTTGACGCGGATGGCTACACCTTC
. | TRBD2 | TRBJ2-7 | TRBV12-5 | CASGLAVGGGAYEQYF | TGTGCTAGTGGTTTGGCCGTTGGGGGGGGAGCCTACGAGCAGTACTTC
. | TRBD1 | TRBJ2-7 | TRBV10-1 | CASSESGQPYEQYF | TGCGCCAGCAGTGAGTCGGGACAGCCCTACGAGCAGTACTTC